This is a list of T cell receptor beta chains from one sample in a study of Graves' ophthalmopathy and Graves' hyperthyroidism. A single record per CDR3 protein comes from TCRdb applying MiXCR to the multiplex PCR reads. Here the sample spans roughly 400,000 distinct CDR3 sequences, 15% being singletons. The sequenced sample consisted of peripheral blood. The receptors come from a woman between 18 and 30 years old with stable Graves' hyperthyroidism. The CDR3 runs from the conserved cysteine through the conserved F or W.

TRBV6-1	TRBJ1-2	CASSLGTGKGNYGYTF
TRBV2	TRBJ2-2	CASSAGVRILTTGELFF
TRBV12-3/TRBV12-4	TRBJ1-3	CASSFWGRGNTIYF
TRBV9	TRBJ2-2	CASSVSSTPRGFTGELFF
TRBV5-1	TRBJ1-3	CASSTDGNTIYF
TRBV7-2	TRBJ1-1	CASSKTHRVPEAFF
TRBV19	TRBJ2-5	CASRRIPQETQYF
TRBV27	TRBJ1-2	CASSSTSSVSYGYTF
TRBV3-1	TRBJ2-7	CASSLTSDYEQYF
TRBV6-2/TRBV6-3	TRBJ2-5	CASSPTSGSGGARDGTQYF
TRBV29-1	TRBJ2-7	CSVEDTGQGYEQYF
TRBV4-1	TRBJ2-2	CASSPRGAGGRRGTGELFF
TRBV29-1	TRBJ1-1	CSVDRNTEAFF
TRBV19	TRBJ1-1	CASTPDSLNTEAFF
TRBV11-2	TRBJ2-7	CASSPGTSGISYEQYF
TRBV6-2/TRBV6-3	TRBJ2-7	CASRNPGDTYEQYF
TRBV2	TRBJ2-3	CASSTRAGGPSDTQYF
TRBV19	TRBJ1-1	CASSTRGQWNTEAFF